This T cell receptor beta chain is from a study of T-cell memory formation after mild COVID-19. Study-level information: Largely, TCR clusters stayed within a single donor.

Germline CDR1 reads MGHDK; CDR2 reads SYGVNS. The V end lost 6 bases, the J end lost 5 bases, and 10 bases lay between the germline ends. The CDR3 spans 12 residues. Each CDR3 protein gets one entry after TCRdb re-called the 5' RACE reads with MiXCR. The sample lists about 340,000 distinct CDR3 sequences; around an eighth were seen once. Study results and caveats: The pre-infection memory compartment contained some responding clones, suggesting cross-reactive memory joined. Clones that shrank (day 15 to 85) were balanced CD4/CD8, whereas later expanders leaned CD4+.

Worth noting for this clonotype: Its target is unknown.

The gene calls are TRBV25-1 and TRBJ2-5, with D perhaps matching TRBD1 (5 bases). This clonotype was obtained from a man aged 18-30 years who had mild COVID-19 (a few samples of this study predate the infection). Cell type and time point are not known. Sequenced: PBMCs or a T cell subset sorted from them (not recorded which). The DNA of the CDR3 is TGTGCCAGCAGGTACCAGGGTGAGACCCAGTACTTC. Translated, it gives CASRYQGETQYF.